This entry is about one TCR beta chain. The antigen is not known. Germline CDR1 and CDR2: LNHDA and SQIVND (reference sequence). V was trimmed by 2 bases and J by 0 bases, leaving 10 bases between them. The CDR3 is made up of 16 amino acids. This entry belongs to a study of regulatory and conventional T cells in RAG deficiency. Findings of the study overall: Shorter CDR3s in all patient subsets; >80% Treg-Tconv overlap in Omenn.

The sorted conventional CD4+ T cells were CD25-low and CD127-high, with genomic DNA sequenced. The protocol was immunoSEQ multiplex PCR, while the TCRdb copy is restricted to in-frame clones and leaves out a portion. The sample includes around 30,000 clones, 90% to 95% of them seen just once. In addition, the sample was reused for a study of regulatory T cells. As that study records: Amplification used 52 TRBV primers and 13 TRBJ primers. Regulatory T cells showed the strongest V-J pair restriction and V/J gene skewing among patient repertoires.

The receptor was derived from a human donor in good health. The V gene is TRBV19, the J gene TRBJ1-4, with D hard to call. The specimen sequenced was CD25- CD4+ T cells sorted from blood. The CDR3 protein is CASSIRTGSTNEKLFF. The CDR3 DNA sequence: TGTGCCAGTAGTATAAGAACGGGGTCAACTAATGAAAAACTGTTTTTT.